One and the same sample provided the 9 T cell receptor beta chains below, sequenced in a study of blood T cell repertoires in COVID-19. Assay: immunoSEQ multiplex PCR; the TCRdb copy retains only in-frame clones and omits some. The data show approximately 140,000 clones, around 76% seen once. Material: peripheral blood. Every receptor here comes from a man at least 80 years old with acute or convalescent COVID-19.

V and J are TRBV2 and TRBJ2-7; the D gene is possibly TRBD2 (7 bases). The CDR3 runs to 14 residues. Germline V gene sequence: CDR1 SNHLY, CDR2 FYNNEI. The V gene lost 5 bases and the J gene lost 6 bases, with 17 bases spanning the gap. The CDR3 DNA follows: TGTGCCAGCAGTCGGGGGGCCGGAGCTATCGAGCAGTACTTC. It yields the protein CASSRGAGAIEQYF.

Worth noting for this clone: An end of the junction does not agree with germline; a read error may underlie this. The CDR3 is CSVYNSEANVLTF. The CDR3 bases are TGCAGCGTTTACAATTCTGAGGCCAACGTCCTGACTTTC. The chain couples TRBV29-1 to TRBJ2-6; D remains ambiguous. The CDR3 is 13 residues long. The germline V gene has CDR1 SQVTM and CDR2 ANQGSEA.

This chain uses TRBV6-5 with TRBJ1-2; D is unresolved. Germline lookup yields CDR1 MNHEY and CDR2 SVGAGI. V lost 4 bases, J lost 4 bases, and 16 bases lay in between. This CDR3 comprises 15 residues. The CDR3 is CASSSDFSGSYGYTF. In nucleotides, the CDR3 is TGTGCCAGCAGTTCTGACTTCTCGGGGAGCTATGGCTACACCTTC.

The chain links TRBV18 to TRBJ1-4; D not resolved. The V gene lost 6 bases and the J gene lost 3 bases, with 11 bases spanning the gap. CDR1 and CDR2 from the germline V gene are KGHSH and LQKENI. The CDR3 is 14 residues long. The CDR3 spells CASSRLTANEKLFF. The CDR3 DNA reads TGTGCCAGCTCCCGACTAACGGCTAATGAAAAACTGTTTTTT.

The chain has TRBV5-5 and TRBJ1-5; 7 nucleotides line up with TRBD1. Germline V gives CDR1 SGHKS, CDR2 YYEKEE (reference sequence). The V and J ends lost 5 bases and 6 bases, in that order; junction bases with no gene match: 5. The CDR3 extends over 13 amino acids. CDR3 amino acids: CASSWTGGQPQHF. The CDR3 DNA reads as TGTGCCAGCAGTTGGACAGGAGGTCAGCCCCAGCATTTT.

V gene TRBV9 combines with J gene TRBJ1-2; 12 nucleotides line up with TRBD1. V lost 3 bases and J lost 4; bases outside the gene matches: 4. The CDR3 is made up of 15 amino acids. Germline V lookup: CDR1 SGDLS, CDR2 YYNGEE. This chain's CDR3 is CASSGGTGGFYGYTF. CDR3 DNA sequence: TGTGCCAGCAGCGGTGGGACAGGGGGCTTCTATGGCTACACCTTC. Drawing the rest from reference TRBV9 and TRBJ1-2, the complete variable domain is DSGVTQTPKHLITATGQRVTLRCSPRSGDLSVYWYQQSLDQGLQFLIQYYNGEERAKGNILERFSAQQFPDLHSELNLSSLELGDSALYFCASSGGTGGFYGYTFGSGTRLTVV.

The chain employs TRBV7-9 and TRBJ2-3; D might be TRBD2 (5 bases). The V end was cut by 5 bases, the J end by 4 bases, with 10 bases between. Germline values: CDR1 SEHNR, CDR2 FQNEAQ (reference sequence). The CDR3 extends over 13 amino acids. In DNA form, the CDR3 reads TGTGCCAGCAGCGAGGGAGACGCAGATACGCAGTATTTT. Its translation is CASSEGDADTQYF.

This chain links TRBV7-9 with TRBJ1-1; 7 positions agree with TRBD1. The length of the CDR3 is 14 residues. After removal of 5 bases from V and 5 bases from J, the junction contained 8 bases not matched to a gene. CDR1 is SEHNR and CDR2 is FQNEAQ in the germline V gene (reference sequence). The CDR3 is CASSHPDRMTEAFF. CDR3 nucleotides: TGTGCCAGCAGCCACCCGGACAGGATGACTGAAGCTTTCTTT.

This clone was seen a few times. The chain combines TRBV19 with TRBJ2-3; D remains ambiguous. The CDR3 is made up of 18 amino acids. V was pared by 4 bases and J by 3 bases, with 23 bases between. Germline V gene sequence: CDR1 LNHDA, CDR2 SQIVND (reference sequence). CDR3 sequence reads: CASSKLGPRRRSTDTQYF. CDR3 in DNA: TGTGCCAGTAGTAAGCTTGGTCCCAGGCGAAGGTCTACAGATACGCAGTATTTT.